This TCR beta chain was obtained from a study of low-dose radiotherapy and immunotherapy resistance in tumors. cDNA synthesis used a TRAV/TRBV-specific primer set for both chains. TCR amplification ran roughly 21 PCR cycles using constant-region and V-primer adapter primers. TCRdb analysed the reads with MiXCR anew, one entry per CDR3 protein. Seen here are around 80,000 distinct CDR3 sequences, under 20% observed once, and the top ten hold roughly 1.4%. The germline gives CDR1 SGHRS, CDR2 YFSETQ. The length of the CDR3 is 14 residues. V lost 4 bases to trimming and J lost 2 bases, with 13 bases between them. The sample holds many counts of this clonotype. The time point was: after trial treatment. Treatment denoted: LDRT plus nivolumab, ipilimumab, low-dose cyclophosphamide and aspirin (RACIN trial).

The chain employs TRBV5-1 and TRBJ2-7; no reliable D call. Material: PBMCs, obtained after low-dose radiotherapy plus immunotherapy. This receptor was obtained from a male donor with prostate cancer. The DNA of the CDR3 is TGCGCCAGCAGCATCACAAGCGATACCTACGAGCAGTACTTC. Translation: CASSITSDTYEQYF.